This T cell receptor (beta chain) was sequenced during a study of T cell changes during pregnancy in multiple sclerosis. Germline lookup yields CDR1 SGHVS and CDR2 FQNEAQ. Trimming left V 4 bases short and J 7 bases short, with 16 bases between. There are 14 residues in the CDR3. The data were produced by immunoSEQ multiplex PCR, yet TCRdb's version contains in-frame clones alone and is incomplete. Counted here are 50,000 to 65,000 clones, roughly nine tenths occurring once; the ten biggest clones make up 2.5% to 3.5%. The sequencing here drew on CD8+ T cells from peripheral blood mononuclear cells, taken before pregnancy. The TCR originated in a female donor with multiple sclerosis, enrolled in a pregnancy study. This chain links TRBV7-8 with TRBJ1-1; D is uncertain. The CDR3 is CASSYGASRSEAFF. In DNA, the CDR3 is TGTGCCAGCAGCTATGGAGCTAGCCGAAGTGAAGCTTTCTTT.